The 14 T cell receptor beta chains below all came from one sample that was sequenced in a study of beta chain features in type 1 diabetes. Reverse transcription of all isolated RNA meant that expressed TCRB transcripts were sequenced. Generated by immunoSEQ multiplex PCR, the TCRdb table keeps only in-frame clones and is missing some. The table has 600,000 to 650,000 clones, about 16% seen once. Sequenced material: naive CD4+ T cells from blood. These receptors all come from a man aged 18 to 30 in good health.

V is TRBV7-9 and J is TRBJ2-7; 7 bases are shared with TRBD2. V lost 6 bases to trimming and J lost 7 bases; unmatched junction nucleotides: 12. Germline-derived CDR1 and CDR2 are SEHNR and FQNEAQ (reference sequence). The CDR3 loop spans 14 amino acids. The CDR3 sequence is CASSFPGGSTEQYF. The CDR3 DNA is TGTGCCAGCAGTTTCCCTGGCGGGAGTACAGAGCAGTACTTC.

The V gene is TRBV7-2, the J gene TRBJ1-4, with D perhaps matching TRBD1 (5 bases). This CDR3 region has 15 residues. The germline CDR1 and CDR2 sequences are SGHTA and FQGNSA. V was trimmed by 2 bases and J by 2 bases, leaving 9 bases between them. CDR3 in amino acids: CASSLWRQTNEKLFF. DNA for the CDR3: TGTGCCAGCAGCTTATGGAGACAGACTAATGAAAAACTGTTTTTT.

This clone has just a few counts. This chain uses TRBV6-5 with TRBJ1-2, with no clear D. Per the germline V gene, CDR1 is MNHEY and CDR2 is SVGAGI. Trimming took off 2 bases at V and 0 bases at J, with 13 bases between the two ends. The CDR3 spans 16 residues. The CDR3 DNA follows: TGTGCCAGCAGTTACGCGGGGAGTAACGCTAACTATGGCTACACCTTC. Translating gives CASSYAGSNANYGYTF.

The CDR3 bases are TGTGCCAGCAGCCCGGGACAGCACTATGGCTACACCTTC. This gives the protein CASSPGQHYGYTF. V and J are TRBV7-2 and TRBJ1-2, with 7 bases that match TRBD1. CDR3 length: 13 residues. V lost 5 bases and J lost 3; bases outside the gene matches: 3. CDR1 is SGHTA, CDR2 FQGNSA, per germline.

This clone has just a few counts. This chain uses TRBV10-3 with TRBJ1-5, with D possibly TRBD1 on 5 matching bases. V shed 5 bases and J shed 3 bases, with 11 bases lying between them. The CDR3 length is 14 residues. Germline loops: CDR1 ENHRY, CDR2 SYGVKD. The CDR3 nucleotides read TGTGCCATCAGTCGGGACGGAAACAATCAGCCCCAGCATTTT. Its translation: CAISRDGNNQPQHF.

CDR3 DNA: TGTGCCAGCAGCTTAGTTGGTAGGATCTCCTACGAGCAGTACTTC. Translation: CASSLVGRISYEQYF. The chain has TRBV7-9 and TRBJ2-7; D unclear. The V and J ends lost 1 base and 0 bases respectively, with 10 bases between them. Germline V gene data show CDR1 as SEHNR and CDR2 as FQNEAQ (reference sequence). The CDR3 is 15 amino acids.

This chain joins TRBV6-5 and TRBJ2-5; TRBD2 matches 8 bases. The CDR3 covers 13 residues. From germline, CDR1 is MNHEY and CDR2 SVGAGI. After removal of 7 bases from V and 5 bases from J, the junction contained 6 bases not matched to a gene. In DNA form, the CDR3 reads TGTGCCAGCACCCTCCCGGGAGGGGAGACCCAGTACTTC. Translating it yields CASTLPGGETQYF.

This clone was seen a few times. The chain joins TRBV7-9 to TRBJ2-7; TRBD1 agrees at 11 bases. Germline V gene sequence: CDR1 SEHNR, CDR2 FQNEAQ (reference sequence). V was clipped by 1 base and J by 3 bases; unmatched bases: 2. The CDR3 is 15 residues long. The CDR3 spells CASSLGGTGGYEQYF. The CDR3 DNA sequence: TGTGCCAGCAGCTTAGGTGGGACAGGGGGCTACGAGCAGTACTTC.

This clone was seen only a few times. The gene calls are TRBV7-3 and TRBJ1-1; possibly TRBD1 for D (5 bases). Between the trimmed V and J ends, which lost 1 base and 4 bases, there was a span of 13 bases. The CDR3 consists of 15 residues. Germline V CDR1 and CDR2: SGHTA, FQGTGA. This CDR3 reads CASSLNTGTSTEAFF. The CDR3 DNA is TGTGCCAGCAGCTTAAATACGGGGACTTCCACTGAAGCTTTCTTT.

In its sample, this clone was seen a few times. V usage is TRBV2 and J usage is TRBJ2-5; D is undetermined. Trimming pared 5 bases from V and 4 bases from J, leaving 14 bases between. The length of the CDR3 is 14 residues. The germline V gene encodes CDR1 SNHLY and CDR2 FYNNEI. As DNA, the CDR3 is TGTGCCAGCAGTCAAGGATGGGCCGCAGAGACCCAGTACTTC. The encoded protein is CASSQGWAAETQYF.

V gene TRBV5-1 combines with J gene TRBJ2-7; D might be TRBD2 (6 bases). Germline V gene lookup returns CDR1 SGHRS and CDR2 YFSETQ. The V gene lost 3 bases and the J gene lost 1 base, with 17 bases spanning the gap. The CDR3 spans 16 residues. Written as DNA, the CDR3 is TGCGCCAGCAGCTACGGACTAAGCCTAGGGTCCTACGAGCAGTACTTC. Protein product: CASSYGLSLGSYEQYF.

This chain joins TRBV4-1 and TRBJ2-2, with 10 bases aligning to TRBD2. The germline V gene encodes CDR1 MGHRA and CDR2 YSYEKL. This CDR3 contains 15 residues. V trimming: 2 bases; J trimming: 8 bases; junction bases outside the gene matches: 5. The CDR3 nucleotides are TGCGCCAGCAGCCAAAGGACTAGCGGAGGAGGGGAGCTGTTTTTT. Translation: CASSQRTSGGGELFF.

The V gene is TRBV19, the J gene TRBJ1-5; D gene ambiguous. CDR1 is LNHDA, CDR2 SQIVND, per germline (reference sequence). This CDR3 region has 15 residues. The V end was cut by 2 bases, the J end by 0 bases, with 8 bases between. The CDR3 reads CASSIIWLSNQPQHF. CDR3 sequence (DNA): TGTGCCAGTAGTATAATCTGGCTTAGCAATCAGCCCCAGCATTTT. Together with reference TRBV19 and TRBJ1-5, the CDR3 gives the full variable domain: DGGITQSPKYLFRKEGQNVTLSCEQNLNHDAMYWYRQDPGQGLRLIYYSQIVNDFQKGDIAEGYSVSREKKESFPLTVTSAQKNPTAFYLCASSIIWLSNQPQHFGDGTRLSIL.

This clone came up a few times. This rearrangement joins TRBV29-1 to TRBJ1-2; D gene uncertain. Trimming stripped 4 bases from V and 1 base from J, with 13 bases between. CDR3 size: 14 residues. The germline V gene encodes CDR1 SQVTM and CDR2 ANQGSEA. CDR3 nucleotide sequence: TGCAGCGTTGGGTCACAAAGGGTTAACTATGGCTACACCTTC. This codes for CSVGSQRVNYGYTF.